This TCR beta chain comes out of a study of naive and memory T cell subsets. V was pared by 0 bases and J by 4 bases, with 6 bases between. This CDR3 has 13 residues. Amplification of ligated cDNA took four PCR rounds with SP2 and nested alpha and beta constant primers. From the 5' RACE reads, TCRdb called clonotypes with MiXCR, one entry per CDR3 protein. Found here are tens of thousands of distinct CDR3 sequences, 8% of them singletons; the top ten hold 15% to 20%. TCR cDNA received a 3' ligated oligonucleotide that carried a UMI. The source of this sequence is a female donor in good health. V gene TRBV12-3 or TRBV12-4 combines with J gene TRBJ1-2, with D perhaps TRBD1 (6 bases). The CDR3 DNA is TGTGCCAGCAGTTTAGCGACAGGCTATGGCTACACCTTC. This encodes CASSLATGYGYTF.